A selection of T cell receptor beta chains follows, all from one sample in a study of shared clonotypes between healthy human individuals. The repertoire was sequenced with immunoSEQ multiplex PCR; TCRdb's copy has only in-frame clones and lacks some. The sample lists under 850,000 clones, more than 85% occurring once. The specimen sequenced was naive CD8+ T cells sorted from blood. The receptors derive from a man between 25 and 39 years old in good health. Each CDR3 is given with its conserved first and last residue. D genes are given only for firm matches. Only some rows state a clone size, as once, few, many or a class for expanded clones.

D	V	J	size	DNA	CDR3
TRBD1	TRBV14	TRBJ2-6	-	TGTGCCAGCAGCCAAGACGACAGGGACCCAAAATCTGGGGCCAACGTCCTGACTTTC	CASSQDDRDPKSGANVLTF
TRBD1	TRBV6-1	TRBJ2-7	-	TGTGCCAGCGAGACAGGGACCTACGAGCAGTACTTC	CASETGTYEQYF
-	TRBV27	TRBJ2-5	-	TGTGCCAGCAGTCCCGGACGGTACCAAGAGACCCAGTACTTC	CASSPGRYQETQYF
-	TRBV6-1	TRBJ2-7	-	TGTGCCAGCAGTGAATTTAGAGGGAACTACGAGCAGTACTTC	CASSEFRGNYEQYF
TRBD2	TRBV5-4	TRBJ2-3	-	TGTGCCAGCGATAGCGGGAGCACAGATACGCAGTATTTT	CASDSGSTDTQYF
TRBD2	TRBV6-5	TRBJ2-1	-	TGTGCCAGCGTCTTCGCGCTAGCGGCCTACAATGAGCAGTTCTTC	CASVFALAAYNEQFF
-	TRBV18	TRBJ2-7	-	TGTGCCAGCTCACCACCGGGGCTAAGGGACGAGCAGTACTTC	CASSPPGLRDEQYF
-	TRBV7-8	TRBJ2-3	-	TGTGCCAGCAGCTCCCTCAACGGGGCCGAGGATACGCAGTATTTT	CASSSLNGAEDTQYF
-	TRBV28	TRBJ2-5	-	TGTGCCAGCAGTTTATGGGGGGACACTAGGGGAGAGACCCAGTACTTC	CASSLWGDTRGETQYF
-	TRBV7-2	TRBJ2-1	-	TGTGCCAGCAGCTCGTCTGATTACAATGAGCAGTTCTTC	CASSSSDYNEQFF
-	TRBV7-2	TRBJ2-1	-	TGTGCCAGCAGCTTAGTTTCGTCCTACAATGAGCAGTTCTTC	CASSLVSSYNEQFF
-	TRBV30	TRBJ1-1	-	TGTGCCCTGGATCGGATCTCTGAAGCTTTCTTT	CALDRISEAFF
-	TRBV2	TRBJ1-1	-	TGTGCCAGCAGTGAAGTTACCGGGAATCCAGAAGCTTTCTTT	CASSEVTGNPEAFF
TRBD2	TRBV6-5	TRBJ2-7	once	TGTGCCAGCAGTTACAAGAGAGCGGGACCGACCTACGAGCAGTACTTC	CASSYKRAGPTYEQYF
TRBD2	TRBV6-1	TRBJ2-6	few	TGTGCCAGCAGTGGACTAGCGGGCTCTGGGGCCAACGTCCTGACTTTC	CASSGLAGSGANVLTF
TRBD2	TRBV11-2	TRBJ2-1	-	TGTGCCAGCAGCTTAGATAGGACTAGCGGGAGGGGCAATGAGCAGTTCTTC	CASSLDRTSGRGNEQFF
TRBD1	TRBV30	TRBJ1-2	-	TGTGCCTGGGCACAGGGGGCCGATGGCTACACCTTC	CAWAQGADGYTF
TRBD2	TRBV5-6	TRBJ2-1	-	TGTGCCAGCAGCCCCCCACTAGCGGGATGGGAGCAGTTCTTC	CASSPPLAGWEQFF